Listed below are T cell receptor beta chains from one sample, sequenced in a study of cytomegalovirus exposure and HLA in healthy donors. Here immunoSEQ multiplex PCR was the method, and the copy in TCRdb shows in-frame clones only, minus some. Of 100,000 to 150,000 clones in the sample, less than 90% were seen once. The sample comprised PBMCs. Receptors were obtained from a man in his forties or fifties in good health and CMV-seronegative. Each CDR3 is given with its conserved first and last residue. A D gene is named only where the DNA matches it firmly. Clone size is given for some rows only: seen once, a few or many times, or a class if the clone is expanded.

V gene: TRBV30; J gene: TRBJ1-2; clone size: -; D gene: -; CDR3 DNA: TGTGCCTGGAGCCCGGGGGGGAACTATGGCTACACCTTC; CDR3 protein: CAWSPGGNYGYTF
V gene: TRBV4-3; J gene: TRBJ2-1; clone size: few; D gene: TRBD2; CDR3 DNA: TGCGCCAGCAGCCAAGACCACAGCGGGGGGCCCTACAATGAGCAGTTCTTC; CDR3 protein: CASSQDHSGGPYNEQFF
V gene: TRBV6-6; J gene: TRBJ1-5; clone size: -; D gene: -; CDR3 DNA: TGTGCCAGCAATGGTGGGGCGGGATATAGCAATCAGCCCCAGCATTTT; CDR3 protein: CASNGGAGYSNQPQHF
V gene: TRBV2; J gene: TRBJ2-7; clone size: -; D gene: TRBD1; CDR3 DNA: TGTGCCAGCACGGGACAGGGGCGCCACGAGCAGTACTTC; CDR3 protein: CASTGQGRHEQYF
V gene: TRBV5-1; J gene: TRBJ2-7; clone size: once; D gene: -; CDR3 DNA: TGCGCCAGCAGCTTGTCTTTCGGGTCTAGCGCGTCATACGAGCAGTACTTC; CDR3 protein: CASSLSFGSSASYEQYF
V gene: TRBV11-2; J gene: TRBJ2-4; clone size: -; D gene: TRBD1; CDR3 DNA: TGTGCCAGCAGCTTAGTACAGGGGCTAGCCAAAAACATTCAGTACTTC; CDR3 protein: CASSLVQGLAKNIQYF
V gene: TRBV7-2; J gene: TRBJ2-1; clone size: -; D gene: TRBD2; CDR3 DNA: TGTGCCAGCAGCTTAGCGGCTTGGGGGACTAGCGGGAGTATCTCCTACAATGAGCAGTTCTTC; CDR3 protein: CASSLAAWGTSGSISYNEQFF
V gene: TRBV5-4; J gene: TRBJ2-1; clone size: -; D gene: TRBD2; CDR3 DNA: TGTGCCAGCAGCCCGCCGCTAGCGGGAAATGGCAATGAGCAGTTCTTC; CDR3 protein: CASSPPLAGNGNEQFF
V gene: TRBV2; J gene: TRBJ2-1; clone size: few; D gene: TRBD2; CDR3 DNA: TGTGCCAGCAGGGGGGGACTAGCTTTGTCCCACAATGAGCAGTTCTTC; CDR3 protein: CASRGGLALSHNEQFF
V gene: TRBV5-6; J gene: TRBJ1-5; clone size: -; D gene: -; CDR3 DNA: TGTGCCAGCAGCTTGGTGGGCTACAATCAGCCCCAGCATTTT; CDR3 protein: CASSLVGYNQPQHF
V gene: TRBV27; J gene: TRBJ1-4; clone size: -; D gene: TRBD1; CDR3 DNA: TGTGCCAGCAAAAGGGACAGGGGGGAAAAACTGTTTTTT; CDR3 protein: CASKRDRGEKLFF
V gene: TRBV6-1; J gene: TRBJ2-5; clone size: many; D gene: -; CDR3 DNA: TGTGCCAGCAGTGAAATGGTGCAAGGAGCGACGGCCCAGTACTTC; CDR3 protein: CASSEMVQGATAQYF
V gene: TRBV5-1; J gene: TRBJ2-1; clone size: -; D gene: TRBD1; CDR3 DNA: TGCGCCAGCAGCCCCCGCACCGGACAGGTATTGCATGAGCAGTTCTTC; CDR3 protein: CASSPRTGQVLHEQFF
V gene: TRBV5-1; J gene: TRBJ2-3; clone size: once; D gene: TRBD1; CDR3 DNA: TGCGCCAGCAGCTTGGCAGGGGGGCAGTATTTT; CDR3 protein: CASSLAGGQYF
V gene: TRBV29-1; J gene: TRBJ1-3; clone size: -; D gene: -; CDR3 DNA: TGCAGCGTTGCGGACAACTCTGGAAACACCATATATTTT; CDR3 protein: CSVADNSGNTIYF
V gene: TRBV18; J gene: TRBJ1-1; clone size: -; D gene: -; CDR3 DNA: TGTGCCAGCTCACCGGACTATTCGGCTGAAGCTTTCTTT; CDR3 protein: CASSPDYSAEAFF
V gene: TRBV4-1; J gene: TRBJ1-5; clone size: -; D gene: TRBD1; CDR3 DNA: TGCGCCAGCAGCCAAGAAGGGGGACAGGGGTTACAGCCCCAGCATTTT; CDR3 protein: CASSQEGGQGLQPQHF
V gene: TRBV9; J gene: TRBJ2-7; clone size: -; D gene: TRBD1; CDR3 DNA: TGTGCCAGCAGCGCGCCGGGACAGGCACTTTCCGAGCAGTACTTC; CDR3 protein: CASSAPGQALSEQYF
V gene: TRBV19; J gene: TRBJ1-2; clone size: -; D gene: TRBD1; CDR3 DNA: TGTGCCAGTAGTCCTCGGACAGGGGCAAGTGGCAACTATGGCTACACCTTC; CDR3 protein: CASSPRTGASGNYGYTF
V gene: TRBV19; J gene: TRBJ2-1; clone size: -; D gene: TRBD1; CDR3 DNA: TGTGCCAGTAGTATGGGGACAGGGTACAATGAGCAGTTCTTC; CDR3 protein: CASSMGTGYNEQFF
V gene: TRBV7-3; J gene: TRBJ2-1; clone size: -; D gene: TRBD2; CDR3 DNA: TGTGCCAGCAGCAACCCTTGGAGCGGGGGGTTCAATGAGCAGTTCTTC; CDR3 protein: CASSNPWSGGFNEQFF
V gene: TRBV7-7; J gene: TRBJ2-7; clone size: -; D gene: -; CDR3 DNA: TGTGCTAGCAGCTTAGATGAGGGCGGCGAGCAGTACTTC; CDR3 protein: CASSLDEGGEQYF
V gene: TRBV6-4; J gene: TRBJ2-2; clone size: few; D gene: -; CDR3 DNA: TGTGCCAGCAGTCCCTTACAGGGACCCGGGGAGCTGTTTTTT; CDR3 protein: CASSPLQGPGELFF
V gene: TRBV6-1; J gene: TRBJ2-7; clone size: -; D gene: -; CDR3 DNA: TGTGCCAGCAGTGAAGTGGCGGGGGCGGTCTACGAGCAGTACTTC; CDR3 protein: CASSEVAGAVYEQYF
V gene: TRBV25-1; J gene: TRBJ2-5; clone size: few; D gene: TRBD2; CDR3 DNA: TGTGCCAGCAGACGGGCAGCGGGAGCCGGAGAGACCCAGTACTTC; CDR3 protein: CASRRAAGAGETQYF
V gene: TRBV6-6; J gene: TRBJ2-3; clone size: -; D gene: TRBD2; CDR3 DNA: TGTGCCAGCAGTCCAGACCAGGCGGGGGGGGGAGATACGCAGTATTTT; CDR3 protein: CASSPDQAGGGDTQYF
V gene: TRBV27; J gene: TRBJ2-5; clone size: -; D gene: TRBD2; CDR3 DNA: TGTGCCAGCAGTCCCAGGCCCCCTAGCGGGGGAACGGAGACCCAGTACTTC; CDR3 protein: CASSPRPPSGGTETQYF
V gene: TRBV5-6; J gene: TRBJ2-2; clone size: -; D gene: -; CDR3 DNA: TGTGCCAGCAGCTTGCTCGCGGGGAAGTCCACCGGGGAGCTGTTTTTT; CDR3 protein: CASSLLAGKSTGELFF
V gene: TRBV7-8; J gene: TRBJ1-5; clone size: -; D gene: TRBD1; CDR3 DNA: TGTGCCAGCAGCAGGGACAGGTCAGGGATATATGAGAGCAATCAGCCCCAGCATTTT; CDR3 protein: CASSRDRSGIYESNQPQHF
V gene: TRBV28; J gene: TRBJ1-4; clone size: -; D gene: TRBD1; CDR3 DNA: TGTGCCAGCAGTGACAGGGGGGCTTCCAATGAAAAACTGTTTTTT; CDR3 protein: CASSDRGASNEKLFF
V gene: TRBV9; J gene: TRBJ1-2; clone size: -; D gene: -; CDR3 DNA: TGTGCCAGCAGCCCTCAAACTTCGGGGGGGACTGGGGGCTACACCTTC; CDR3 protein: CASSPQTSGGTGGYTF
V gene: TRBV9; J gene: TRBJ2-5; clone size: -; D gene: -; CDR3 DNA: TGTGCCAGCAGCGTAGCCAGCGGACAAGAGACCCAGTACTTC; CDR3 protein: CASSVASGQETQYF
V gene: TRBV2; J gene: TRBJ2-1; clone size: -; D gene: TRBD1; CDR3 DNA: TGTGCCAGCAGTGGGGACAGGAGTTCCTACAATGAGCAGTTCTTC; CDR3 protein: CASSGDRSSYNEQFF
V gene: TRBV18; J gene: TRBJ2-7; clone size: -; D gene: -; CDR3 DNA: TGTGCCAGCTCACCGCGATCGTCAGGGGACGAGCAGTACTTC; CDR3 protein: CASSPRSSGDEQYF
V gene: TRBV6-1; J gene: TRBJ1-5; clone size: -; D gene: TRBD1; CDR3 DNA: TGTGCCAGCAGTGGGACAGGGGAGGTTCAGCCCCAGCATTTT; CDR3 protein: CASSGTGEVQPQHF
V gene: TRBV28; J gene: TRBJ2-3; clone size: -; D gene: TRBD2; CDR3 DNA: TGTGCCAGCCGGGCGGGACTAGCGGGATTCCCAGATACGCAGTATTTT; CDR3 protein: CASRAGLAGFPDTQYF
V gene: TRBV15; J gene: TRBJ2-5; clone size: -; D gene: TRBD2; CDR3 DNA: TGTGCCACCAGCATTCCGGGACTAGACAAAGAGACCCAGTACTTC; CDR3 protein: CATSIPGLDKETQYF
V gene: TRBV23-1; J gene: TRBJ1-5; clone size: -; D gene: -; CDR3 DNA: TGCGCCAGCAGTCAACCAGGGAAGAGCAATCAGCCCCAGCATTTT; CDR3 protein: CASSQPGKSNQPQHF
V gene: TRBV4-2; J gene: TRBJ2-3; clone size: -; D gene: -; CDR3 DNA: TGTGCCAGCAGCCAAGGGGAGGACACAGATACGCAGTATTTT; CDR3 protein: CASSQGEDTDTQYF
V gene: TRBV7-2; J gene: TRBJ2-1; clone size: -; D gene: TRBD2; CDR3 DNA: TGTGCCAGCAGCTTGGCCGGGACTAGCGGAGACGAGCAGTTCTTC; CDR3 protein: CASSLAGTSGDEQFF
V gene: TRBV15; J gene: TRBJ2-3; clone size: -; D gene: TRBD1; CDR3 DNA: TGTGCCACCAGCAGAGGGGTCACAGGGGGACTCACAGATACGCAGTATTTT; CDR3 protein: CATSRGVTGGLTDTQYF
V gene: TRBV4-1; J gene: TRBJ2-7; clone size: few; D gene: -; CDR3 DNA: TGCGCCAGCAGCCAAGAAGAGGGCGGACCCTACGAGCAGTACTTC; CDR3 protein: CASSQEEGGPYEQYF
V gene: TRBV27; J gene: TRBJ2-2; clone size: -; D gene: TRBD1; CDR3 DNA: TGTGCCAGCAGCCCCCCCCACAGGGGGCGTCTCACCGGGGAGCTGTTTTTT; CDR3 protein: CASSPPHRGRLTGELFF